The rows below give T cell receptor beta chains drawn from one sample of a study of response to subunit inactivated influenza vaccine. TCRdb re-analysed the RT-PCR reads in MiXCR, keeping a single row per CDR3 protein. The data show hundreds of thousands of distinct CDR3 sequences, roughly 14% seen once. Specimen: PBMCs from blood, collected around 14 days before vaccination. These receptors were obtained from a man aged 45-65 years who received an inactivated influenza vaccine. Each CDR3 is given with its conserved first and last residue. The order of the fields is V gene, D gene, clone size, J gene, CDR3 DNA, CDR3 protein. A D gene is named only where the DNA matches it firmly. Expanded clones are given a class, and other clones once, few, many or no size at all.

v_call: TRBV20-1; d_call: -; clone_size: -; j_call: TRBJ2-7; cdr3_nt: TGCAGTGCTAGGGGCGCCAGGCACTCCTACGAGCAGTACTTC; cdr3_aa: CSARGARHSYEQYF
v_call: TRBV4-2; d_call: -; clone_size: -; j_call: TRBJ2-3; cdr3_nt: TGTGCCAGCAGCGGTCGAGCTTGGGGGTTCGGGCAAAGCACAGATACGCAGTATTTT; cdr3_aa: CASSGRAWGFGQSTDTQYF
v_call: TRBV28; d_call: TRBD2; clone_size: many; j_call: TRBJ2-7; cdr3_nt: TGTGCCAGCAGTTTATCCAGCGGGAGTTGGAACGAGCAGTACTTC; cdr3_aa: CASSLSSGSWNEQYF
v_call: TRBV10-3; d_call: TRBD2; clone_size: many; j_call: TRBJ2-1; cdr3_nt: TGTGCCATCAGTGAAGGGCTAGCGGGAGGGAATGAGCAGTTCTTC; cdr3_aa: CAISEGLAGGNEQFF
v_call: TRBV15; d_call: -; clone_size: few; j_call: TRBJ2-3; cdr3_nt: TGTGCCACCAGCAGTTTCCGGGCAGGGGGAGGTGGTACGCAGTATTTT; cdr3_aa: CATSSFRAGGGGTQYF
v_call: TRBV5-1; d_call: TRBD2; clone_size: few; j_call: TRBJ2-3; cdr3_nt: TGCGCCAGCACCCGATTTCCCGGGACTAGCGGGAGAGAGGGCACAGATACGCAGTATTTT; cdr3_aa: CASTRFPGTSGREGTDTQYF
v_call: TRBV20-1; d_call: -; clone_size: few; j_call: TRBJ2-1; cdr3_nt: TGCAGTGCTAGGGGGGGGCGGGAGAGATACAATGAGCAGTTCTTC; cdr3_aa: CSARGGRERYNEQFF
v_call: TRBV6-1; d_call: -; clone_size: -; j_call: TRBJ2-7; cdr3_nt: TGTGCCAGCAGTCCTCGGCTGGTAGCCTCCTACGAGCAGTACTTC; cdr3_aa: CASSPRLVASYEQYF
v_call: TRBV20-1; d_call: TRBD2; clone_size: -; j_call: TRBJ2-1; cdr3_nt: TGCAGTGCTAGAGATCTCAAGCGGGAGCCCTACAATGAGCAGTTCTTC; cdr3_aa: CSARDLKREPYNEQFF
v_call: TRBV15; d_call: TRBD1; clone_size: few; j_call: TRBJ2-2; cdr3_nt: TGTGCCACCAGCCGAACAGGGGACACCGGGGAGCTGTTTTTT; cdr3_aa: CATSRTGDTGELFF
v_call: TRBV6-1; d_call: TRBD1; clone_size: many; j_call: TRBJ1-3; cdr3_nt: TGTGCCAGCACCCTAACAGGGGCCTCCTCTGGAAACACCATATATTTT; cdr3_aa: CASTLTGASSGNTIYF
v_call: TRBV5-1; d_call: TRBD1; clone_size: many; j_call: TRBJ1-6; cdr3_nt: TGCGCCAGCAGCTTGGCCCCGGACAGGGGGGTCCTCCACTTT; cdr3_aa: CASSLAPDRGVLHF
v_call: TRBV7-8; d_call: -; clone_size: -; j_call: TRBJ2-7; cdr3_nt: TGTGCCAGCAGCTTACGGAGAAACGATTACGAGCAGTACTTC; cdr3_aa: CASSLRRNDYEQYF
v_call: TRBV9; d_call: TRBD2; clone_size: few; j_call: TRBJ2-3; cdr3_nt: TGTGCCAGCAGCGTCTCTAGCGGGGTTAAATCAGATACGCAGTATTTT; cdr3_aa: CASSVSSGVKSDTQYF
v_call: TRBV2; d_call: -; clone_size: -; j_call: TRBJ1-2; cdr3_nt: TGTGCCAGCACCTTACAGGCGACGGGGGGCTATGGCTACACCTTC; cdr3_aa: CASTLQATGGYGYTF
v_call: TRBV29-1; d_call: TRBD2; clone_size: many; j_call: TRBJ2-1; cdr3_nt: TGCAGCGTTGTTCCAGCGGGGGCTGAGCAGTTCTTC; cdr3_aa: CSVVPAGAEQFF
v_call: TRBV20-1; d_call: TRBD1; clone_size: -; j_call: TRBJ1-2; cdr3_nt: TGCAGTGCTCCGGGACAGGGGATTATTAATGGCTACACCTTC; cdr3_aa: CSAPGQGIINGYTF
v_call: TRBV29-1; d_call: TRBD1; clone_size: -; j_call: TRBJ2-6; cdr3_nt: TGCAGCGTTGAATTGGAGCCGGGATCAGGGGGCTCTGGGGCCAACGTCCTGACTTTC; cdr3_aa: CSVELEPGSGGSGANVLTF
v_call: TRBV20-1; d_call: TRBD2; clone_size: -; j_call: TRBJ2-2; cdr3_nt: TGCAGTGCTAGGGGACTAGCAGGCTCACCCAACGGGGAGCTGTTTTTT; cdr3_aa: CSARGLAGSPNGELFF
v_call: TRBV7-6; d_call: -; clone_size: few; j_call: TRBJ2-1; cdr3_nt: TGTGCCAGCAGCTCCCTCGATAGGAGCAATGAGCAGTTCTTC; cdr3_aa: CASSSLDRSNEQFF
v_call: TRBV2; d_call: TRBD1; clone_size: -; j_call: TRBJ1-1; cdr3_nt: TGTGCCAGCAGTGAAGCGCTTCCTGGGCAGGGGGGAGCTTTCTTT; cdr3_aa: CASSEALPGQGGAFF
v_call: TRBV5-1; d_call: -; clone_size: many; j_call: TRBJ2-5; cdr3_nt: TGCGCCAGCAGCGGAACAACAGGGACCGCAGAGACCCAGTACTTC; cdr3_aa: CASSGTTGTAETQYF
v_call: TRBV5-1; d_call: TRBD2; clone_size: many; j_call: TRBJ2-5; cdr3_nt: TGCGCCAGCAGCTTGTGGCTAGCGGAACAAGAGACCCAGTACTTC; cdr3_aa: CASSLWLAEQETQYF
v_call: TRBV7-9; d_call: -; clone_size: few; j_call: TRBJ2-3; cdr3_nt: TGTGCCAGCAGCTTAGACAGGAGGGGGACAGATACGCAGTATTTT; cdr3_aa: CASSLDRRGTDTQYF
v_call: TRBV6-2/TRBV6-3; d_call: -; clone_size: few; j_call: TRBJ2-1; cdr3_nt: TGTGCCAGCAGTTACCCTCAGCGCGGGGAACGGTACAATGAGCAGTTCTTC; cdr3_aa: CASSYPQRGERYNEQFF
v_call: TRBV30; d_call: -; clone_size: once; j_call: TRBJ1-2; cdr3_nt: TGTGCCTGGAACGGGGGGAGCTATGGCTACACCTTC; cdr3_aa: CAWNGGSYGYTF
v_call: TRBV21-1; d_call: -; clone_size: many; j_call: TRBJ2-7; cdr3_nt: TGTGCCAGCAGCAGCGAATACGAGCAGTACTTC; cdr3_aa: CASSSEYEQYF
v_call: TRBV12-3/TRBV12-4; d_call: TRBD2; clone_size: many; j_call: TRBJ2-5; cdr3_nt: TGTGCCAGCAGTTTGGGGGACTCGGGGGGGACCCAGTACTTC; cdr3_aa: CASSLGDSGGTQYF
v_call: TRBV29-1; d_call: -; clone_size: -; j_call: TRBJ1-1; cdr3_nt: TGCAGCGTGAGGGACGGGAACACTGAAGCTTTCTTT; cdr3_aa: CSVRDGNTEAFF
v_call: TRBV10-3; d_call: -; clone_size: few; j_call: TRBJ2-3; cdr3_nt: TGTGCCATCAGAGTCAGCGATACGCAGTATTTT; cdr3_aa: CAIRVSDTQYF
v_call: TRBV25-1; d_call: TRBD1; clone_size: -; j_call: TRBJ2-2; cdr3_nt: TGTGCCAGCGGGGGGACAGGGGCGACCGGGGAGCTGTTTTTT; cdr3_aa: CASGGTGATGELFF
v_call: TRBV5-1; d_call: TRBD2; clone_size: -; j_call: TRBJ2-5; cdr3_nt: TGCGCCAGCAGCCATGGACTAGCGGGAGGGCCCTCGGGAGAGACCCAGTACTTC; cdr3_aa: CASSHGLAGGPSGETQYF
v_call: TRBV3-1; d_call: TRBD2; clone_size: many; j_call: TRBJ2-4; cdr3_nt: TGTGCCAGCAGCAGCCGGGAGGCTGGGGGAAACATTCAGTACTTC; cdr3_aa: CASSSREAGGNIQYF
v_call: TRBV6-1; d_call: TRBD2; clone_size: -; j_call: TRBJ2-1; cdr3_nt: TGTGCCAGCAGACCCAGCGGGGTCAATAACAATGAGCAGTTCTTC; cdr3_aa: CASRPSGVNNNEQFF
v_call: TRBV13; d_call: TRBD1; clone_size: -; j_call: TRBJ1-4; cdr3_nt: TGTGCCAGCAAGCTATGGGCCCAGGGGGAAAATGAAAAACTGTTTTTT; cdr3_aa: CASKLWAQGENEKLFF
v_call: TRBV7-8; d_call: TRBD2; clone_size: -; j_call: TRBJ2-7; cdr3_nt: TGTGCCAGCAGCTTAGCGCGGGAGAACCCTACGGGTGAGCAGTACTTC; cdr3_aa: CASSLARENPTGEQYF
v_call: TRBV4-1; d_call: TRBD2; clone_size: -; j_call: TRBJ2-5; cdr3_nt: TGCGCCAGCAGCCCCCCGGGGAGACTAGCGGGGGGGCAAGAGACCCAGTACTTC; cdr3_aa: CASSPPGRLAGGQETQYF
v_call: TRBV4-1; d_call: -; clone_size: -; j_call: TRBJ2-3; cdr3_nt: TGCGCCAGCAGCTTTCTGCCGGGACTTACCAGCACAGATACGCAGTATTTT; cdr3_aa: CASSFLPGLTSTDTQYF
v_call: TRBV3-1; d_call: TRBD2; clone_size: -; j_call: TRBJ2-7; cdr3_nt: TGTGCCAGCAGCCGGAGTGGGACCTTAACTAGCGGATATTCCTACGAGCAGTACTTC; cdr3_aa: CASSRSGTLTSGYSYEQYF
v_call: TRBV20-1; d_call: TRBD2; clone_size: -; j_call: TRBJ2-1; cdr3_nt: TGCAGTGCTCTTGGGACTAGCGGGAGGGGCCATGAGCAGTTCTTC; cdr3_aa: CSALGTSGRGHEQFF
v_call: TRBV7-3; d_call: TRBD2; clone_size: few; j_call: TRBJ2-7; cdr3_nt: TGTGCCAGCAGCTTAGCCCCGGGACTAGGACGCGGCGAGCAGTACTTC; cdr3_aa: CASSLAPGLGRGEQYF
v_call: TRBV20-1; d_call: -; clone_size: -; j_call: TRBJ1-3; cdr3_nt: TGCAGTGCTAGACCCGGGGGCCCCGTGGGAAACACCATATATTTT; cdr3_aa: CSARPGGPVGNTIYF